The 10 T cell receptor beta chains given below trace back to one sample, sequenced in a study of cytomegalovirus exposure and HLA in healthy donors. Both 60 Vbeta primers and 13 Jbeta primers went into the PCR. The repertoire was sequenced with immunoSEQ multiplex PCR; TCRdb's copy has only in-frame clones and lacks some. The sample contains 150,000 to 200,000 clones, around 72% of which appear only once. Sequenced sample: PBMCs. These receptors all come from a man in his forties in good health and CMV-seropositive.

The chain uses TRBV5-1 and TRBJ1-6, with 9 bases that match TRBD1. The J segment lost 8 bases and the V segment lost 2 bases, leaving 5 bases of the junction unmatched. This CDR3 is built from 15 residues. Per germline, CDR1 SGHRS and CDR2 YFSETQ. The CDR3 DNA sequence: TGCGCCAGCAGCTTACAGGGGGCGGTTGATTCACCCCTCCACTTT. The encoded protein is CASSLQGAVDSPLHF.

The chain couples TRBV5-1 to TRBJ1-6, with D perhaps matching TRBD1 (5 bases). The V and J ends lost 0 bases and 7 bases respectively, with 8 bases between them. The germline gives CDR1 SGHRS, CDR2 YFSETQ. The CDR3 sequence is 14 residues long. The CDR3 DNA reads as TGCGCCAGCAGCTTGGTTTCAGGGAATTCACCCCTCCACTTT. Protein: CASSLVSGNSPLHF.

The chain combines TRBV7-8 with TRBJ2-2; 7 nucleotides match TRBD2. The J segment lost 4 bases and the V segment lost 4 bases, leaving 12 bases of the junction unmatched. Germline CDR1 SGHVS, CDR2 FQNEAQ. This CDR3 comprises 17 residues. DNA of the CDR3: TGTGCCAGCAGCTCCCGGCGGGGCGGGGGACCCACCGGGGAGCTGTTTTTT. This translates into CASSSRRGGGPTGELFF.

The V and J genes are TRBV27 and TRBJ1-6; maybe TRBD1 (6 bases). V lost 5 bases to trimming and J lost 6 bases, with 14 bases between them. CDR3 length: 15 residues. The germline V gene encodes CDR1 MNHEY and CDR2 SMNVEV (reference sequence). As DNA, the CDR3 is TGTGCCAGCAGTCCCAGACAGGAGATTAATTCACCCCTCCACTTT. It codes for CASSPRQEINSPLHF.

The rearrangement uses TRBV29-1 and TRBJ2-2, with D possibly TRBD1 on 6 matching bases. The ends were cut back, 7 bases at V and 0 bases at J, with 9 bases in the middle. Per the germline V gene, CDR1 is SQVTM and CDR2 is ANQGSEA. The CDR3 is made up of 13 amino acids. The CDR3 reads CSGQETNTGELFF. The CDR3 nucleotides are TGCAGCGGACAGGAAACGAACACCGGGGAGCTGTTTTTT.

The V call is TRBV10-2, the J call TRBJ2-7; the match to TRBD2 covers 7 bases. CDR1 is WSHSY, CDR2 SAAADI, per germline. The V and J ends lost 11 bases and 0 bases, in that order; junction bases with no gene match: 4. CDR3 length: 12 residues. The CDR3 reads CAGGVSSYEQYF. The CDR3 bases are TGCGCCGGGGGGGTCAGCTCCTACGAGCAGTACTTC.

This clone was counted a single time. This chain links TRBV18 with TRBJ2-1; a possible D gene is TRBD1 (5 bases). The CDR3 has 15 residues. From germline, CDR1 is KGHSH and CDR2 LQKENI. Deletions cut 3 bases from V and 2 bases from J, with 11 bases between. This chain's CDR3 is CASSPSQQAYNEQFF. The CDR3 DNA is TGTGCCAGCTCACCTAGTCAACAGGCCTACAATGAGCAGTTCTTC.

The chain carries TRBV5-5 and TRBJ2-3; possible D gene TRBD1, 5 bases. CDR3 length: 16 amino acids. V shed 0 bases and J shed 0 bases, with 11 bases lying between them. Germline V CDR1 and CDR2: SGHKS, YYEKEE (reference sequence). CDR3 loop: CASSLEGDSSTDTQYF. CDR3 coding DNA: TGTGCCAGCAGCTTGGAAGGAGACAGTAGCACAGATACGCAGTATTTT. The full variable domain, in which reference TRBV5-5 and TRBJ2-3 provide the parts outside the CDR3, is DAGVTQSPTHLIKTRGQQVTLRCSPISGHKSVSWYQQVLGQGPQFIFQYYEKEERGRGNFPDRFSARQFPNYSSELNVNALLLGDSALYLCASSLEGDSSTDTQYFGPGTRLTVL.

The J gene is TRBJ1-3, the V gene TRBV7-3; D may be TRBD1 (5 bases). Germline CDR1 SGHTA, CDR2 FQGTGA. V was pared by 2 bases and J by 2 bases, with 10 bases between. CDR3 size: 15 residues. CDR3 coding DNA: TGTGCCAGCAGCTTAGGGGGAGGGGCTGGAAACACCATATATTTT. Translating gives CASSLGGGAGNTIYF.

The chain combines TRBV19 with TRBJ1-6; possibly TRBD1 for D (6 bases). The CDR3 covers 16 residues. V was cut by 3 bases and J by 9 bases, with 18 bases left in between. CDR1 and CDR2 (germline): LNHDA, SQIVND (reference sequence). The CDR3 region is CASSMALNRAGSPLHF. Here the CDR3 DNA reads TGTGCCAGTAGTATGGCCCTCAACAGGGCTGGTTCACCCCTCCACTTT.